Sequencing of this T cell receptor (beta chain) was carried out in a study of T-cell memory formation after mild COVID-19. With 4 bases removed from V and 7 bases from J, the gap between germline ends came to 16 bases. The CDR3 length is 14 residues. In this sample, this clonotype turned up a few times. Constant-segment-primed 5'RACE gave TCR alpha and TCR beta cDNA libraries with sample barcodes and UMIs. TCRdb itself ran the 5' RACE reads through MiXCR, one entry per CDR3 protein. This repertoire shows 200,000 or so distinct CDR3 sequences, 16% found once; its top ten account for 2% to 2.5%. J is TRBJ1-2 and V is TRBV12-3 or TRBV12-4; D perhaps matches TRBD1 (6 bases). The sample taken for sequencing was PBMCs or a T cell subset sorted from them (not recorded which). This TCR was recovered from an adult woman who had mild COVID-19 (a few samples of this study predate the infection). Cell type and time point are not known. CDR3 protein: CASSSARGDGGYTF. The CDR3 nucleotides are TGTGCCAGCAGTTCCGCCAGGGGTGACGGTGGCTACACCTTC.